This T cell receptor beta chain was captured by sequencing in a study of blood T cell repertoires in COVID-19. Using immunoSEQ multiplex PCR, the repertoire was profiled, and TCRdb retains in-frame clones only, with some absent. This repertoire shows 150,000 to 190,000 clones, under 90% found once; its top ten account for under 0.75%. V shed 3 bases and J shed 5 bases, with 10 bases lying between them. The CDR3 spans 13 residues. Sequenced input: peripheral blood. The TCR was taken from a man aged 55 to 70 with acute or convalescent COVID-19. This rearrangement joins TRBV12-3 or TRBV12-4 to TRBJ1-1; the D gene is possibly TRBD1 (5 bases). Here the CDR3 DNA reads TGTGCCAGCAGTTTCCGTAGGGGAACTGAAGCTTTCTTT. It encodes CASSFRRGTEAFF.